Here is one T cell receptor (beta chain) with its context. Only one count was recorded for this clone. What antigen it recognizes has not been identified. Base qualities are not at hand, and no much larger clone is one base apart. The CDR3 contains 17 residues, cysteine and phenylalanine counted. Only the CDR3 portion is preserved as DNA: 51 bases, with reading frame beginning at the first base. In the germline V gene, CDR1 corresponds to SGHRS and CDR2 to YFSETQ. V has 4 bases trimmed and J has 4 bases trimmed; junction bases matching no gene number 8. The data are from a study of T cell changes during pregnancy in multiple sclerosis (dated by TCRdb to the late 2010s). Study-level background: The study examined how the T cell repertoire changed over the course of pregnancy in women with multiple sclerosis.

Library creation used the immunoSEQ multiplex PCR assay. TCRdb stores this immuneACCESS table with in-frame sequences only. Part of the clones is absent; in the studies checked, under half of the shortfall reflects unresolved V genes, and no reason is known for the rest. The sample data list roughly 76,000 clones, and over 90% of these were observed just once. The ten largest clones add up to about 0.31% of the sample. This sequence was found in a female donor with multiple sclerosis, enrolled in a pregnancy study. The chain was built from TRBV5-1 and TRBJ2-3, and 14 junction bases match TRBD2. The sequencing here drew on CD4+ T cells from peripheral blood mononuclear cells, taken after pregnancy. The bases read TGCGCCAGCAGCCGGGGGAGACTAGCGGGAGGGCCAGATACGCAGTATTTT. This gives the protein CASSRGRLAGGPDTQYF.